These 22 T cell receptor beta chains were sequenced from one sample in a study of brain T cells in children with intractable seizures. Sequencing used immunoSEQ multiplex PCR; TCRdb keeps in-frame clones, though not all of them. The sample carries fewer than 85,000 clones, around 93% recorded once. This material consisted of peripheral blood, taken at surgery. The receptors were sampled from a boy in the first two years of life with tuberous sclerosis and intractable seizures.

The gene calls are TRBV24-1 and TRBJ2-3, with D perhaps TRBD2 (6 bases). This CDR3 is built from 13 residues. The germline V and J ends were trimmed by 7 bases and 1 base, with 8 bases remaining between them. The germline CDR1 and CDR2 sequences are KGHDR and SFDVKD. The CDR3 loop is CATRGTGTDTQYF. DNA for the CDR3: TGTGCCACCAGGGGGACTGGCACAGATACGCAGTATTTT.

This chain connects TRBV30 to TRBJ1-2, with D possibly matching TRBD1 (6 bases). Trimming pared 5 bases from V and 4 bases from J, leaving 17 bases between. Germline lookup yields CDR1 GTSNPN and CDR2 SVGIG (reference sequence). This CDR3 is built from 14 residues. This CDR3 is CAWRKTGHRYGYTF. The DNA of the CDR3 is TGTGCCTGGCGAAAAACGGGACACCGCTATGGCTACACCTTC.

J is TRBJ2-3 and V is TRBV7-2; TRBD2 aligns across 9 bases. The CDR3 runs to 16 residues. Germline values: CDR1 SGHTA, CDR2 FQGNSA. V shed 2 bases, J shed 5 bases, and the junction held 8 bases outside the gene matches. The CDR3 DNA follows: TGTGCCAGCAGCTTAAGGGTGGCGGGGGGGCGAGATACGCAGTATTTT. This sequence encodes CASSLRVAGGRDTQYF.

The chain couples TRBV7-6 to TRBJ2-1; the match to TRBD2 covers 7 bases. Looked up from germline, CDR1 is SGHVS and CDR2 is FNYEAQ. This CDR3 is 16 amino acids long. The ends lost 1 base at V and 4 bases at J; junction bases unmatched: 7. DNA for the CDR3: TGTGCCAGCAGCTTAGGTTTCGGACTAGATTACAATGAGCAGTTCTTC. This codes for CASSLGFGLDYNEQFF.

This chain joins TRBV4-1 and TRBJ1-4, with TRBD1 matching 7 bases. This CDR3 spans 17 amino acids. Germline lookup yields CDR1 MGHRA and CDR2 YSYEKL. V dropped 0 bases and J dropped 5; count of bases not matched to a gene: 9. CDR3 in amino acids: CASSQETSDRTNEKLFF. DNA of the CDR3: TGCGCCAGCAGCCAAGAAACGTCGGACAGGACGAATGAAAAACTGTTTTTT.

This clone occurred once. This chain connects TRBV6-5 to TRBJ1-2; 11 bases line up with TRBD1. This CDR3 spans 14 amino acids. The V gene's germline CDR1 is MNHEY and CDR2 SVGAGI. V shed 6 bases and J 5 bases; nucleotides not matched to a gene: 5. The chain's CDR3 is CASRLDRGLYGYTF. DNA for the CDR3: TGTGCCAGCAGGCTGGACAGGGGGCTTTATGGCTACACCTTC.

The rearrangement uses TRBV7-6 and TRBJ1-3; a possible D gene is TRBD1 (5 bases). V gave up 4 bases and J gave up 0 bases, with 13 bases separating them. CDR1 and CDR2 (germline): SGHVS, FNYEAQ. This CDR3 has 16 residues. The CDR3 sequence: CASSSRTSLSGNTIYF. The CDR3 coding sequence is TGTGCCAGCAGCTCCCGGACATCTCTCTCTGGAAACACCATATATTTT.

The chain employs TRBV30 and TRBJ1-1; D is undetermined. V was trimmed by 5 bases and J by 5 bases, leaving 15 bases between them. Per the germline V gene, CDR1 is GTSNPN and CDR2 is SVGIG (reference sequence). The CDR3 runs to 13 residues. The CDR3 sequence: CAWALGAGTEAFF. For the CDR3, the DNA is TGTGCCTGGGCCTTAGGAGCGGGAACTGAAGCTTTCTTT.

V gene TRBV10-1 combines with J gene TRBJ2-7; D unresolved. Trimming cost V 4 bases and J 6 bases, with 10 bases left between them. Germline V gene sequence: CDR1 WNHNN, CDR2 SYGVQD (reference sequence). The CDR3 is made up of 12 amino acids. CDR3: CASSGVAGEQYF. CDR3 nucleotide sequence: TGCGCCAGCAGTGGCGTGGCAGGCGAGCAGTACTTC.

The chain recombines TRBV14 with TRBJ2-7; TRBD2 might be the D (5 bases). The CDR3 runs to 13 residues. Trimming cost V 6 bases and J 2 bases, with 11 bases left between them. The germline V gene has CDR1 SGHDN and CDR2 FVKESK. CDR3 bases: TGTGCCAGCAGGAGTTCGGGAACCTACGAGCAGTACTTC. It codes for CASRSSGTYEQYF.

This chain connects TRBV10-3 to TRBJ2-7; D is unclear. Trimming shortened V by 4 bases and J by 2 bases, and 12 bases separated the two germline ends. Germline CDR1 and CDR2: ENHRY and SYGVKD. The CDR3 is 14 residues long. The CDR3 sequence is CAISGGPPPYEQYF. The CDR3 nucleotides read TGTGCCATCAGTGGGGGTCCCCCGCCCTACGAGCAGTACTTC.

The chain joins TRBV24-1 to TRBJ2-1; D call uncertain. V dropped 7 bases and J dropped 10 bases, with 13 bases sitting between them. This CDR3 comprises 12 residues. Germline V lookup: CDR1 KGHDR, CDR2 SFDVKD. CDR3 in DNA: TGTGCCACCAGCCGCGGTATACAAGAGCAGTTCTTC. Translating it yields CATSRGIQEQFF.

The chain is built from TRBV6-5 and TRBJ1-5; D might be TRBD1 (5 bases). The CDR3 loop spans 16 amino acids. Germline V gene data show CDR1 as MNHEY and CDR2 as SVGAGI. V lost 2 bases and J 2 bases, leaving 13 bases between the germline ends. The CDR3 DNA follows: TGTGCCAGCAGTTACGAGGGGCCGAGGGGCAATCAGCCCCAGCATTTT. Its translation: CASSYEGPRGNQPQHF.

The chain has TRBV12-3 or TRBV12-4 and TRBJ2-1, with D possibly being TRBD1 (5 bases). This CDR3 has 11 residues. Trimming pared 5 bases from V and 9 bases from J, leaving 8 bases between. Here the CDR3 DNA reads TGTGCCAGCAGTCTAAGGGGTGAGCAGTTCTTC. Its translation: CASSLRGEQFF.

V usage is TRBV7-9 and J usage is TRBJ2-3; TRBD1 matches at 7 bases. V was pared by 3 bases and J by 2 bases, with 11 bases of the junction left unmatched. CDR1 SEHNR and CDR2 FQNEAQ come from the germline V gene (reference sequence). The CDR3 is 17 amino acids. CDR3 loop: CASSLTRTGLHTDTQYF. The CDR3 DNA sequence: TGTGCCAGCAGCTTGACGCGGACAGGCCTTCACACAGATACGCAGTATTTT. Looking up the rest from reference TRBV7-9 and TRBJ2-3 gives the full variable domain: DTGVSQNPRHKITKRGQNVTFRCDPISEHNRLYWYRQTLGQGPEFLTYFQNEAQLEKSRLLSDRFSAERPKGSFSTLEIQRTEQGDSAMYLCASSLTRTGLHTDTQYFGPGTRLTVL.

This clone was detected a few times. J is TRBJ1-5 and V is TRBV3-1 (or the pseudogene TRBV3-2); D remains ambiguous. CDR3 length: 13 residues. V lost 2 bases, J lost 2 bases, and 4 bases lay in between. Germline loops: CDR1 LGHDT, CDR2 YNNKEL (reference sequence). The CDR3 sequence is CASSQQGNQPQHF. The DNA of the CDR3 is TGTGCCAGCAGCCAACAGGGCAATCAGCCCCAGCATTTT.

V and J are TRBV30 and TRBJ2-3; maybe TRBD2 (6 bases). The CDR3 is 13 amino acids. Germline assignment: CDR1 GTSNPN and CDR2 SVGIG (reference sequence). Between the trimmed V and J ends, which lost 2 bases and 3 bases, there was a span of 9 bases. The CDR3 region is CAWSSRGTDTQYF. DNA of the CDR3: TGTGCCTGGAGTTCCCGGGGGACAGATACGCAGTATTTT.

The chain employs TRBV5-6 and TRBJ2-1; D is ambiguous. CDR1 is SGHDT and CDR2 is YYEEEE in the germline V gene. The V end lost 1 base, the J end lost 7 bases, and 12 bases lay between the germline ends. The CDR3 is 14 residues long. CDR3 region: CASSLRSAGNEQFF. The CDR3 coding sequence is TGTGCCAGCAGCTTGCGTTCCGCCGGGAATGAGCAGTTCTTC.

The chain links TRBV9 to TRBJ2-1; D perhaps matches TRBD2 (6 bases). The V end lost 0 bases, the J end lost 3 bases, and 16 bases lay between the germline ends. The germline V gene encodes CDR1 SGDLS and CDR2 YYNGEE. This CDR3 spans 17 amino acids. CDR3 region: CASSVAGGERIYNEQFF. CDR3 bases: TGTGCCAGCAGCGTAGCGGGCGGGGAGCGCATCTACAATGAGCAGTTCTTC.

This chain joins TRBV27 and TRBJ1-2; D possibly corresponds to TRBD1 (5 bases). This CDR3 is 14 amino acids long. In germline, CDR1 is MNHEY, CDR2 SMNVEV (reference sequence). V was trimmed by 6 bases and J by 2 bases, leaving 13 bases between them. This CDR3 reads CASSQTEGNYGYTF. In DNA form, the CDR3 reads TGTGCCAGCAGCCAGACAGAGGGGAACTATGGCTACACCTTC.

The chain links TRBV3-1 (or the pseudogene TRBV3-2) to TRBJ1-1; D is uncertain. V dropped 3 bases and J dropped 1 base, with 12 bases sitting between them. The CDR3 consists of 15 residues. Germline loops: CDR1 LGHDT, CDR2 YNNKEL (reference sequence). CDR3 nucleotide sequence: TGTGCCAGCAGCCACGCAGGCCCCCCGAACACTGAAGCTTTCTTT. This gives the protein CASSHAGPPNTEAFF.

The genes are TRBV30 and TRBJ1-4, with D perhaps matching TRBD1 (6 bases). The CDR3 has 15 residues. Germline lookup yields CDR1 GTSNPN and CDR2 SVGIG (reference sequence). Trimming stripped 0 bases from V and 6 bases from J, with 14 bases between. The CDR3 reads CAWSVDGGGDEKLFF. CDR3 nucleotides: TGTGCCTGGAGTGTAGATGGAGGGGGGGATGAAAAACTGTTTTTT.